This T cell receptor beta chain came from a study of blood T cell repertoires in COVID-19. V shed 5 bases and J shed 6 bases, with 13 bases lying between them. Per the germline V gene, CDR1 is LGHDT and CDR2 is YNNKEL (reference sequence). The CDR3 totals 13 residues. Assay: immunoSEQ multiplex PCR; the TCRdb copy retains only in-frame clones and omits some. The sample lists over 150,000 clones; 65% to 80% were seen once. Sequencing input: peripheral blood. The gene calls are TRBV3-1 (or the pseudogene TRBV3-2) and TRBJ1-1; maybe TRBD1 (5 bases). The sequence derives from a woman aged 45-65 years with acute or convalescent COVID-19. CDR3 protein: CASSSGGLSEAFF. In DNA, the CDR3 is TGTGCCAGCAGCTCCGGGGGATTGTCTGAAGCTTTCTTT.